The 19 T cell receptor beta chains below were found in one sample sequenced in a study of response to subunit inactivated influenza vaccine. A single record per CDR3 protein comes from TCRdb applying MiXCR to the RT-PCR reads. The table has about 540,000 distinct CDR3 sequences, under 30% seen once. The same sample was also studied in work on T cells expressing NK-cell markers. That report notes: TCR beta cDNA was made by 5'RACE template switching with UMIs.

The source material was CD4+ T cells sorted from PBMCs, sampled approximately 13 days after vaccination. The receptors come from a man aged 50-59 years who received an inactivated influenza vaccine.

This clonotype has just a few counts. The chain recombines TRBV4-3 with TRBJ2-5; D is undetermined. Germline assignment: CDR1 LGHNA and CDR2 YSLEER. V lost 0 bases to trimming and J lost 1 base, with 12 bases between them. This CDR3 is 16 amino acids long. The chain's CDR3 is CASSQEKMGIQETQYF. DNA of the CDR3: TGCGCCAGCAGCCAAGAGAAAATGGGGATCCAAGAGACCCAGTACTTC.

The rearrangement uses TRBV6-5 and TRBJ1-6, with D unclear. CDR3 length: 17 amino acids. The V gene lost 2 bases and the J gene lost 2 bases, with 13 bases spanning the gap. Per germline, CDR1 MNHEY and CDR2 SVGAGI. CDR3 in DNA: TGTGCCAGCAGTTACGCTAAGGATATGACCTATAATTCACCCCTCCACTTT. It codes for CASSYAKDMTYNSPLHF.

This sequence joins TRBV20-1 and TRBJ2-3; no clear D. The CDR3 has 11 residues. The germline CDR1 and CDR2 sequences are DFQATT and SNEGSKA (reference sequence). V lost 1 base, J lost 6 bases, and 5 bases lay in between. Here the CDR3 reads CSARVQDTQYF. The DNA for the CDR3 is TGCAGTGCTAGAGTTCAGGATACGCAGTATTTT.

V usage is TRBV20-1 and J usage is TRBJ2-1, with no clear D. CDR3 size: 14 residues. V shed 4 bases and J shed 6 bases, with 16 bases lying between them. CDR1 is DFQATT and CDR2 is SNEGSKA in the germline V gene (reference sequence). Written as DNA, the CDR3 is TGCAGTGCTATGGGCTTCCCGCCCCGCAATGAGCAGTTCTTC. This codes for CSAMGFPPRNEQFF.

This clonotype was picked up a small number of times. The chain employs TRBV29-1 and TRBJ2-7; 7 positions match TRBD2. The CDR3 covers 13 residues. Germline CDR1 reads SQVTM; CDR2 reads ANQGSEA. The ends lost 4 bases at V and 2 bases at J; junction bases unmatched: 5. CDR3 sequence (DNA): TGCAGCGTTGTGACTAGCAGAGCCTACGAGCAGTACTTC. Translation: CSVVTSRAYEQYF.

This clonotype was seen a handful of times. This chain connects TRBV20-1 to TRBJ1-6; unclear D gene. There are 15 residues in the CDR3. The V end was cut by 3 bases, the J end by 6 bases, with 15 bases between. Germline loops: CDR1 DFQATT, CDR2 SNEGSKA (reference sequence). The CDR3 sequence: CSARAPVGLNSPLHF. As DNA, the CDR3 is TGCAGTGCTAGGGCTCCCGTAGGGCTTAATTCACCCCTCCACTTT.

V gene TRBV6-2 or TRBV6-3 combines with J gene TRBJ2-5; 9 nucleotides match TRBD1. The CDR3 loop spans 15 amino acids. Per germline, CDR1 MNHEY and CDR2 SVGEGT. Trimming removed 6 bases from V and 3 bases from J; junction bases left unmatched: 8. CDR3 region: CASRNRGPGKETQYF. The CDR3 nucleotides read TGTGCCAGCAGGAACAGGGGGCCAGGGAAAGAGACCCAGTACTTC.

The chain couples TRBV12-3 or TRBV12-4 to TRBJ2-1; TRBD1 agrees at 9 bases. V gave up 7 bases and J gave up 0 bases; unmatched junction bases: 4. This CDR3 has 15 residues. Written as DNA, the CDR3 is TGTGCCAGCACCCCGACAGGGGGCTCCTACAATGAGCAGTTCTTC. Translated, it gives CASTPTGGSYNEQFF.

This clonotype was seen repeatedly, ten times or more. J is TRBJ2-1 and V is TRBV12-3 or TRBV12-4, with 7 bases identical to TRBD2. The J segment lost 6 bases and the V segment lost 5 bases, leaving 7 bases of the junction unmatched. This CDR3 has 14 residues. CDR3 coding DNA: TGTGCCAGCAGTCCGGGGACTACCCTCAATGAGCAGTTCTTC. Protein product: CASSPGTTLNEQFF.

This chain connects TRBV18 to TRBJ2-7, with 7 bases aligning to TRBD2. Per germline, CDR1 KGHSH and CDR2 LQKENI. Trimming took 2 bases from V and 2 from J; bases not matched to a gene: 6. This CDR3 contains 15 residues. The CDR3, as DNA: TGTGCCAGCTCACCATCGACGGGGGGTGCCTACGAGCAGTACTTC. It yields the protein CASSPSTGGAYEQYF.

The chain carries TRBV6-2 or TRBV6-3 and TRBJ1-1; 12 nucleotides match TRBD1. The germline V gene encodes CDR1 MNHEY and CDR2 SVGEGT. Unmatched junction bases numbered 11, after V lost 6 bases and J lost 3 bases. The CDR3 runs to 17 residues. The CDR3 bases are TGTGCCAGCAGCTCCCGGGACAGGGGGCTCGTTTACACTGAAGCTTTCTTT. It translates to CASSSRDRGLVYTEAFF.

The chain combines TRBV11-2 with TRBJ2-7, with TRBD1 matching 11 bases. The germline V gene has CDR1 SGHAT and CDR2 FQNNGV. V gave up 1 base and J gave up 0 bases; unmatched junction bases: 8. The length of the CDR3 is 18 residues. CDR3 amino acids: CASSLGTGGGVSSYEQYF. The CDR3 DNA reads TGTGCCAGCAGCTTAGGGACAGGGGGCGGGGTAAGCTCCTACGAGCAGTACTTC.

Only a few counts were recorded for this clonotype. The chain joins TRBV6-5 to TRBJ2-7, with 10 positions matching TRBD1. The J segment lost 2 bases and the V segment lost 2 bases, leaving 6 bases of the junction unmatched. Germline V gene sequence: CDR1 MNHEY, CDR2 SVGAGI. The CDR3 spans 16 residues. The CDR3 loop is CASSYVGTGVPYEQYF. CDR3 nucleotides: TGTGCCAGCAGTTACGTCGGGACAGGGGTCCCCTACGAGCAGTACTTC.

This sequence joins TRBV4-2 and TRBJ2-5; D possibly uses TRBD1 or TRBD2 (5 bases each). Trimming took 0 bases from V and 4 from J, leaving 12 bases between them. The CDR3 runs 15 residues. Germline CDR1 is LGHNA and CDR2 is YNFKEQ. The CDR3 reads CASSQDWGRGETQYF. The CDR3, as DNA: TGTGCCAGCAGCCAAGATTGGGGGAGAGGAGAGACCCAGTACTTC.

The rearrangement joins TRBV28 to TRBJ2-3; the match to TRBD2 covers 8 bases. Germline CDR1 and CDR2: MDHEN and SYDVKM. This CDR3 is built from 16 residues. The J segment lost 3 bases and the V segment lost 5 bases, leaving 10 bases of the junction unmatched. CDR3 amino acids: CASSPTGLGVTDTQYF. CDR3 bases: TGTGCCAGCAGTCCGACGGGACTAGGGGTAACAGATACGCAGTATTTT.

A few counts support this clonotype. The gene calls are TRBV6-2 or TRBV6-3 and TRBJ2-6; TRBD1 or TRBD2 may be the D gene (5 bases each). V was cut by 2 bases and J by 1 base, with 21 bases left in between. The CDR3 has 20 residues. Looked up from germline, CDR1 is MNHEY and CDR2 is SVGEGT. CDR3 DNA: TGTGCCAGCAGTTACACACTACCGGGGCCAAGGTTATCTGGGGCCAACGTCCTGACTTTC. It codes for CASSYTLPGPRLSGANVLTF.

V is TRBV19 and J is TRBJ1-1, with 7 positions matching TRBD1. In germline, CDR1 is LNHDA, CDR2 SQIVND (reference sequence). The CDR3 loop spans 14 amino acids. The junction had 3 bases not matched to a gene; V was cut back by 0 bases and J by 5 bases. The CDR3 DNA sequence: TGTGCCAGTAGTATAGAGGGCAGGGGGACTGAAGCTTTCTTT. Its translation: CASSIEGRGTEAFF.

This clonotype was recorded a few times. This chain joins TRBV2 and TRBJ2-7, with TRBD1 matching over 9 bases. The germline V gene encodes CDR1 SNHLY and CDR2 FYNNEI. This CDR3 contains 13 residues. Trimming at V came to 5 bases and at J to 3 bases, leaving 2 bases not matched to a gene. The CDR3 region has the DNA TGTGCCAGCAGTACGGACAGGGGCTACGAGCAGTACTTC. Its translation: CASSTDRGYEQYF.

The chain has TRBV7-2 and TRBJ1-2, with 7 nucleotides matching TRBD1. Trimming at V came to 5 bases and at J to 7 bases, leaving 7 bases not matched to a gene. Germline V gene sequence: CDR1 SGHTA, CDR2 FQGNSA. The CDR3 runs to 13 residues. The CDR3 sequence is CASSPRDSRGYTF. CDR3 DNA: TGTGCCAGCAGCCCCCGGGACAGTCGTGGCTACACCTTC.